This T cell receptor (beta chain) was identified during a study of molecular identifiers for immune sequencing clone quantification. This clonotype is judged medium-sized. TCRdb used MiXCR to reprocess the PCR reads, holding one entry per CDR3 protein. The table has about 10,000 distinct CDR3 sequences, roughly 19% seen once; the top ten hold approximately 2%. V was clipped by 2 bases and J by 7 bases, with 9 bases between them. This CDR3 is built from 12 residues. Looked up from germline, CDR1 is MNHEY and CDR2 is SMNVEV (reference sequence). The sequenced material came from naive CD8+ T cells from blood, with Jurkat cell RNA spiked in. Subset of the sample: FACS-sorted CD8+CD4-CCR7+CD45RA+ naive T cells. The TCR originated in a human donor in good health. Some libraries in this study had Jurkat cell RNA spiked in. The chain recombines TRBV27 with TRBJ2-7, with D possibly called TRBD1 or TRBD2 (5 bases each). This chain's CDR3 is CASSLRGAEQYF. The CDR3 bases are TGTGCCAGCAGTTTAAGGGGAGCTGAGCAGTACTTC.